This T cell receptor beta chain derives from a study of T cell repertoires in aging, cancer and after chemotherapy (dated by TCRdb to between 2019 and 2020). About the investigation overall: Six donor age groups were covered, ranging from 30 or younger up to 70 or older, and each group contained at least three individuals. Control TCR repertoires from healthy donors were recorded over several months to years, and clear clonal overlap was observed across re-sampling. Roughly 10 million TCR reads were contained in the full dataset. To look at immunoaging and at how T cells reconstitute after chemotherapy, the study profiled TCR beta repertoires in peripheral blood from both healthy donors and cancer patients. A cohort of some 210 cancer patients (approximately 91 with hematological and approximately 120 with solid cancers) was assembled, and 95 healthy donors were included as a reference group. Results and caveats for the whole study, not just this receptor: According to the authors, the repertoire data do not allow conclusions to be drawn about immunological memory after chemotherapy. In healthy donors, the drop in TCR diversity with age came mainly from a loss of richness, whereas in cancer patients a loss of evenness also played a part. Compared with age-matched healthy donors, untreated patients with hematological or solid cancers had significantly lower TCR diversity and higher clonality in blood. Median generation probability increased over the chemotherapy interval in both cancer cohorts, suggesting repertoire reconstitution through rebound thymic output.

As for this clonotype: Its recognized antigen is unknown. Base qualities are not at hand, and no much larger clone is one base apart.

Genomic DNA extracted from peripheral blood, rather than sorted cells or RNA, was used as the source for amplification of TCR beta rearrangements. Between the V and J ends, shortened by 1 base and 4 bases respectively, the junction contains 10 bases. CDR1 and CDR2 are drawn from the germline V gene (reference sequence): LNHDA, SQIVND. From its cysteine to its phenylalanine, the CDR3 spans 14 amino acids. Of the read, only the CDR3 DNA is kept; its 42 bases are in frame from base 1. Rearranged TRB sequences spanning V, D and J segments were amplified in a multiplex touch-down PCR with a mixed TRB-A/B primer pool. Illumina adapters and sample indices were added to the amplicons in two consecutive PCR reactions performed with Phusion HS II polymerase. After gel purification with the NucleoSpin Gel and PCR Clean-up kit, the amplicons were checked using Qubit and an Agilent 2100 Bioanalyzer. The libraries were sequenced on an Illumina MiSeq with 600-cycle, single-indexed, paired-end runs. In the paper's pipeline: TRB sequences were processed with MiXCR versions 2.12 and 3.0.5. A clone was defined as each unique CDR3 nucleotide sequence, and only productive sequences supported by at least two reads were kept. Shannon diversity, evenness, clonality (one minus evenness), and alpha-parameterized diversity profiles from alpha 0 to 5 were included as repertoire metrics. Generation probabilities of clones in paired pre- and post-chemotherapy samples were computed with the IGoR algorithm. TCRdb trimmed the raw reads at Q25, called clones with MiXCR and kept productive beta chains. Rows with a matching CDR3 protein are joined into one entry that keeps the most common DNA and genes. These V and J calls rely on TCRdb rather than the paper's analysis. This sample holds about 9,200 distinct CDR3 sequences; 33% were observed only once. The ten largest clones capture approximately 2.8% of the sample.

The source of this sequence is a human donor in good health. The chain joins TRBV19 to TRBJ1-1; the D gene cannot be named for sure. Sequenced sample: blood. The CDR3 region: CASSIGVPGTEAFF. The sequenced DNA: TGTGCCAGTAGTATAGGGGTCCCGGGCACTGAAGCTTTCTTT.